The TCR beta chain under discussion was sequenced for a study of long-term antiretroviral therapy in people with HIV. The study's findings and limits: Diversity rose after ART but stayed below transplant donor controls. At every time point, clones expanded before ART dominated the repertoire.

The CDR3 is 15 residues long. The germline CDR1 and CDR2 sequences are SGHTA and FQGNSA. Trimming cost V 3 bases and J 2 bases, with 8 bases left between them. Comment on this clone: Its cognate antigen is unknown.

The immunoSEQ assay was v3.0, run at survey level. Profiling relied on immunoSEQ multiplex PCR, and the TCRdb table lists in-frame clones only, not all of them. The table shows over 25,000 clones, with around 93% occurring only once. This receptor was obtained from a man aged 50 or older with HIV. This chain links TRBV7-2 with TRBJ2-6; the D gene is possibly TRBD2 (5 bases). Sequences were derived from unsorted PBMCs, sampled 7.4 years after starting antiretroviral therapy. The CDR3 loop is CASSFPGTGANVLTF. DNA of the CDR3: TGTGCCAGCAGCTTTCCGGGGACTGGGGCCAACGTCCTGACTTTC.